These 7 T cell receptor beta chains were sequenced from one sample in a study of CD8+CD57+ T cells in acquired aplastic anemia. TCR beta VDJ and CDR3 profiling used genomic DNA as template. TCRdb re-called the reads through MiXCR, storing one row per CDR3 protein. The sample lists about 400,000 distinct CDR3 sequences; 55% to 70% were seen once. Sequencing input: sorted CD4+, CD8+, or CD8+CD57+ T cells (not recorded which) from PBMCs. Receptors were obtained from a human donor in good health, serving as a control.

The chain's CDR3 is CASSTHRTGGDGYTF. CDR3 sequence (DNA): TGTGCCAGCAGCACACACCGGACAGGGGGCGATGGCTACACCTTC. J is TRBJ1-2 and V is TRBV11-2, with TRBD1 matching 11 bases. With V trimmed by 5 bases and J by 6 bases, 8 bases remained unmatched. CDR1 is SGHAT and CDR2 is FQNNGV in the germline V gene. The CDR3 is made up of 15 amino acids. Combining the CDR3 with reference TRBV11-2 and TRBJ1-2 gives the whole variable domain EAGVAQSPRYKIIEKRQSVAFWCNPISGHATLYWYQQILGQGPKLLIQFQNNGVVDDSQLPKDRFSAERLKGVDSTLKIQPAKLEDSAVYLCASSTHRTGGDGYTFGSGTRLTVV.

The chain has TRBV7-2 and TRBJ1-4, with D tentatively TRBD1 (6 bases). Germline V gene data show CDR1 as SGHTA and CDR2 as FQGNSA. Deletions cut 9 bases from V and 13 bases from J, with 24 bases between. This CDR3 spans 14 amino acids. CDR3 region: CASSEQGNTEALFF. CDR3 nucleotides: TGTGCCAGTAGTGAACAGGGAAACACTGAAGCACTGTTTTTT. Full variable domain (outside the CDR3, taken from reference TRBV7-2 and TRBJ1-4): GAGVSQSPSNKVTEKGKDVELRCDPISGHTALYWYRQSLGQGLEFLIYFQGNSAPDKSGLPSDRFSAERTGGSVSTLTIQRTQQEDSAVYLCASSEQGNTEALFFGSGTQLSVL.

The V and J genes are TRBV7-2 and TRBJ2-2, with 7 bases identical to TRBD2. Germline CDR1 SGHTA, CDR2 FQGNSA. The CDR3 extends over 17 amino acids. V shed 3 bases, J shed 11 bases, and the junction held 18 bases outside the gene matches. CDR3 in amino acids: CASSLSSGSYEQYELFF. DNA of the CDR3: TGTGCCAGCAGCTTGAGTAGCGGGTCCTACGAGCAGTACGAGCTGTTTTTT.

The rearrangement joins TRBV5-6 to TRBJ2-7; perhaps TRBD2 as D (7 bases). The CDR3 spans 13 residues. V lost 4 bases to trimming and J lost 6 bases, with 14 bases between them. Germline CDR1 reads SGHDT; CDR2 reads YYEEEE. CDR3 amino acids: CASSLGGLGEQYF. DNA for the CDR3: TGTGCCAGCAGCCTGGGGGGGCTGGGCGAGCAGTACTTC.

Notes on this clonotype: At one boundary the junction diverges from the germline segment, which might be a read error. This chain joins TRBV7-2 and TRBJ1-1; D remains ambiguous. The length of the CDR3 is 14 residues. CDR1 is SGHTA, CDR2 FQGNSA, per germline. The CDR3 loop is CATHFGPRYPEAYF. Written as DNA, the CDR3 is TGTGCCACCCACTTTGGACCACGCTACCCTGAAGCTTACTTT.

Notes on this clonotype: The conserved phenylalanine or tryptophan is not found at the CDR3 terminus, so this likely reflects a read error. The DNA is left out, because the CDR3 cannot be placed on it with certainty; the CDR3 is given as TCRdb lists it. The chain joins TRBV7-6 to TRBJ1-6. The CDR3 is made up of 11 amino acids, end residues included. Germline-derived CDR1 and CDR2 are SGHVS and FNYEAQ. CDR3 protein: CASSAAGGAYN.

Many counts were recorded for this clonotype. The V call is TRBV12-3 or TRBV12-4, the J call TRBJ1-1; D uncertain. Trimming cost V 1 base and J 0 bases, with 12 bases left between them. The CDR3 totals 16 residues. CDR3 sequence: CASSLGARYMNTEAFF. The DNA for the CDR3 is TGTGCCAGCAGTTTAGGTGCACGGTACATGAACACTGAAGCTTTCTTT.